This T cell receptor beta chain is from a study of control samples from healthy donors and cancer patients. Germline V gene data show CDR1 as SGHTA and CDR2 as FQGNSA. V was cut by 2 bases and J by 7 bases, with 11 bases left in between. CDR3 size: 14 residues. The method was immunoSEQ multiplex PCR; TCRdb's version includes in-frame clones alone and lacks a portion of them. The table counts 150,000 to 200,000 clones; 2.2% lies in the top ten. The rearrangement uses TRBV7-2 and TRBJ1-4, with TRBD1 as a possible D gene (6 bases). Sequencing was carried out using blood. The receptor was derived from a woman in her twenties or thirties in good health. CDR3 sequence: CASSLWGRGEKLFF. Here the CDR3 DNA reads TGTGCCAGCAGCTTATGGGGGCGGGGTGAAAAACTGTTTTTT.